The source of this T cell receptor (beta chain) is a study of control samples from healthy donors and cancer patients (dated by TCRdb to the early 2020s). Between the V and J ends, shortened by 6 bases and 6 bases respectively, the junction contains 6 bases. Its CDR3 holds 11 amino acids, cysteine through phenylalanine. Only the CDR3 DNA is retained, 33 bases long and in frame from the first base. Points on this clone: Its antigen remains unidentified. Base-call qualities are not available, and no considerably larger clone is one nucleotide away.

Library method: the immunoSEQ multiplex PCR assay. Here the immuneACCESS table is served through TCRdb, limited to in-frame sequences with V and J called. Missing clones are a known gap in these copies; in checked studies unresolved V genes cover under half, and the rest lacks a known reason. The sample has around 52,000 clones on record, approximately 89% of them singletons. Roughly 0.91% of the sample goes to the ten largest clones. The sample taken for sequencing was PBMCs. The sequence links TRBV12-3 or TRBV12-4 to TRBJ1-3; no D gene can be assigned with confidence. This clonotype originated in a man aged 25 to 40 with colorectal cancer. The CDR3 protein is CASSNQNTIYF. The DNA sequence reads TGTGCCAGCAGCAATCAAAACACCATATATTTT.